The T cell receptor beta chain under discussion was sequenced for a study of T cells in Graves' hyperthyroidism and ophthalmopathy. Study-level background: Peripheral blood was obtained at initial diagnosis, preceding any treatment. General observations from the study: Blood also contained most expanded thyroid clonotypes above 0.001.

RNA transcripts gave rise to amplified TCR beta CDR3 regions. Researchers ran a first-round RT-PCR on the TCR CDR3 using the HTBI primer set. TCRdb re-derived calls from the multiplex PCR reads in MiXCR, one entry per CDR3 protein. Among around 620,000 distinct CDR3 sequences listed, over 12% were seen once. To note about this clonotype: Its antigen is not identified.

Trimming took 1 base from V and 6 from J; bases not matched to a gene: 11. The germline V gene has CDR1 LGHNA and CDR2 YNFKEQ. This CDR3 comprises 16 residues. Among ophthalmopathy patients, the Clinical Activity Score reached at least 3, the NOSPECS grade reached at least 4, and duration remained under 3 months. This chain joins TRBV4-2 and TRBJ2-7, with 8 bases matching TRBD1. The TCR comes from a woman aged 18-29 years with Graves' ophthalmopathy. Sequenced: blood. CDR3 coding DNA: TGTGCCAGCAGCCAAGGACCGGGACAGGTTAACCCCGAGCAGTACTTC. This translates into CASSQGPGQVNPEQYF.